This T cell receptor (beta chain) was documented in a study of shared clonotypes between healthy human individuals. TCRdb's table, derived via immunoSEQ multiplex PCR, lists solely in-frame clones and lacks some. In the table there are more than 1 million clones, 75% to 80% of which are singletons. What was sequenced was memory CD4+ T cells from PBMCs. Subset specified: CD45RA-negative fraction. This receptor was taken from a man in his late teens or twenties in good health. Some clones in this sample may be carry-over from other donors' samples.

CDR3 amino acids: CASSFRGLAGDTDTQYF. CDR3 nucleotide sequence: TGTGCCAGCAGCTTCCGCGGACTAGCGGGAGACACAGATACGCAGTATTTT. The rearrangement joins TRBV7-6 to TRBJ2-3; TRBD2 agrees at 13 bases. Losses at the gene ends were 3 bases for V and 2 bases for J; bases not matched to a gene: 5. This CDR3 contains 17 residues. From germline, CDR1 is SGHVS and CDR2 FNYEAQ.